A single TCR beta chain is shown here with its context. Original analysis: How many nucleated cells were present was estimated from reference gene primer amplification. Here immunoSEQ multiplex PCR was the method, and the copy in TCRdb shows in-frame clones only, minus some. Clone size and the V and J calls come from that table; the DNA yielded D and trimming. The sample gives a few hundred thousand clones, less than 90% of which show up once; roughly 4% is in the top ten. This entry is derived from a study of blood T cell repertoires in COVID-19. Looking at the study overall: Material from acute and convalescent COVID-19 was sourced from the United States, Italy and Spain. T cells, B-cell-depleted T cells, or PBMCs provided the cDNA or gDNA that served as material.

Sample: peripheral blood. The TCR comes from a man between 60 and 75 years old who had recovered from COVID-19.

The CDR3 loop is CASSSLSRASNTGELFF. The CDR3 coding sequence is TGTGCCAGCAGCTCCCTCTCCCGCGCTTCGAACACCGGGGAGCTGTTTTTT. The gene calls are TRBV11-2 and TRBJ2-2, with D uncertain. The germline V gene has CDR1 SGHAT and CDR2 FQNNGV. The CDR3 runs to 17 residues. V was cut by 4 bases and J by 0 bases, with 15 bases left in between.